The 10 T cell receptor beta chains below come from one sample, sequenced in a study of blood T cell repertoires in COVID-19. Measured with immunoSEQ multiplex PCR; TCRdb has only the in-frame clones, and not every one. The sample lists approximately 140,000 clones, 84% occurring once. The sample was peripheral blood. The receptors come from an elderly woman in a cohort sampled during active or convalescent COVID-19.

J is TRBJ2-7 and V is TRBV23-1; unclear D gene. TRBV23-1 is an open reading frame whose function is uncertain. Trimming cost V 0 bases and J 2 bases, with 11 bases left between them. The CDR3 is made up of 15 amino acids. The CDR3 coding sequence is TGCGCCAGCAGTCAATCACGGTCCTCCCCCTACGAGCAGTACGTC. Protein: CASSQSRSSPYEQYV.

The CDR3 nucleotides are TGTGCCAGCAGTGGACTAGGCTACGAGCAGTACTTC. Translation gives CASSGLGYEQYF. This chain joins TRBV2 and TRBJ2-7; D might be TRBD2 (6 bases). CDR1 and CDR2 from the germline V gene are SNHLY and FYNNEI. This CDR3 has 12 amino acids. Trimming took off 4 bases at V and 3 bases at J, with 7 bases between the two ends.

The V call is TRBV27, the J call TRBJ2-1, with 7 bases identical to TRBD2. Germline V gene data show CDR1 as MNHEY and CDR2 as SMNVEV (reference sequence). The V gene end was trimmed by 4 bases and the J gene end by 4 bases; junction bases not matched to a gene: 10. This CDR3 has 16 amino acids. The CDR3 reads CASSSYERGNYNEQFF. The CDR3 DNA reads TGTGCCAGCAGTTCCTACGAGCGGGGTAATTACAATGAGCAGTTCTTC.

The chain couples TRBV28 to TRBJ1-1; D is unresolved. CDR1 is MDHEN, CDR2 SYDVKM, per germline. V lost 7 bases and J lost 2, with 14 bases in between. The CDR3 has 14 amino acids. CDR3 nucleotide sequence: TGTGCCAGCACTGATTACGGAGGAAACACTGAAGCTTTCTTT. Encoded protein: CASTDYGGNTEAFF.

The chain carries TRBV5-4 and TRBJ2-1, with TRBD2 as a possible D gene (7 bases). Per the germline V gene, CDR1 is SGHNT and CDR2 is YYREEE (reference sequence). V was trimmed by 3 bases and J by 12 bases, leaving 22 bases between them. This CDR3 contains 15 residues. The CDR3 loop reads CASSSVGTRGGGQFF. The CDR3 nucleotides read TGTGCCAGCAGCTCGGTCGGGACAAGAGGGGGGGGGCAGTTCTTC.

The chain links TRBV7-2 to TRBJ1-4; tentative D call: TRBD1 (6 bases). This CDR3 is 14 amino acids long. Trimming took 3 bases from V and 4 from J, leaving 9 bases between them. From germline, CDR1 is SGHTA and CDR2 FQGNSA. Here the CDR3 reads CASSLDSFNEKLFF. Written as DNA, the CDR3 is TGTGCCAGCAGCTTGGACAGTTTTAATGAAAAACTGTTTTTT.

The gene calls are TRBV2 and TRBJ1-2, with TRBD1 matching over 9 bases. Germline V gives CDR1 SNHLY, CDR2 FYNNEI. The CDR3 consists of 15 residues. The V segment lost 2 bases and the J segment 3 bases; nucleotides outside the gene matches: 4. CDR3 sequence (DNA): TGTGCCAGCAGTGAATTCCGGGACAGGGACTATGGCTACACCTTC. This sequence encodes CASSEFRDRDYGYTF.

The CDR3 loop is CASGTGGEGYTF. The CDR3 DNA follows: TGTGCCAGCGGAACAGGGGGCGAGGGCTACACCTTC. J is TRBJ1-2 and V is TRBV28; 9 bases are shared with TRBD1. The CDR3 runs 12 residues. Germline CDR1 reads MDHEN; CDR2 reads SYDVKM. Trimming took 8 bases from V and 8 from J; bases not matched to a gene: 6.

The table lists this clone with a count of one. The V call is TRBV5-4, the J call TRBJ1-1; 9 positions match TRBD1. V was pared by 4 bases and J by 1 base, with 5 bases of the junction left unmatched. This CDR3 spans 15 amino acids. Germline values: CDR1 SGHNT, CDR2 YYREEE (reference sequence). The CDR3 is CASSHGTGRNTEAFF. CDR3 DNA: TGTGCCAGCAGCCACGGGACAGGGAGGAACACTGAAGCTTTCTTT.

The CDR3 nucleotides read TGTGCCAGCAGGGGCGTGTGGGACAGCTATGGCTACACCTTC. This encodes CASRGVWDSYGYTF. V gene TRBV7-9 combines with J gene TRBJ1-2, with 7 bases fitting TRBD1. V lost 6 bases, J lost 4 bases, and 8 bases stayed unmatched. CDR3 length: 14 residues. Germline CDR1 is SEHNR and CDR2 is FQNEAQ (reference sequence).